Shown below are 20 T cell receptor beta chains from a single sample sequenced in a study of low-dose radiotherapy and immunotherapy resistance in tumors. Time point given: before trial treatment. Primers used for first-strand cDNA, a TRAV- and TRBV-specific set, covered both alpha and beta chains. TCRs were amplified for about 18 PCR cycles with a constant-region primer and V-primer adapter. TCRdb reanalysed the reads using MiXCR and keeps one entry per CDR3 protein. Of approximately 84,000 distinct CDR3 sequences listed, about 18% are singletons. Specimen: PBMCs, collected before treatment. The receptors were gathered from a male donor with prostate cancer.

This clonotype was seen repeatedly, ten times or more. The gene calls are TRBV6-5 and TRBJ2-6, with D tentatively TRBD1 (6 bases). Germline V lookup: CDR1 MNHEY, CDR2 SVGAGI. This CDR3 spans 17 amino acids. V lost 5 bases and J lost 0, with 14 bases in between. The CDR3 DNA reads TGTGCCAGCAGTCCTTGGAGACAGGACTCTGGGGCCAACGTCCTGACTTTC. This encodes CASSPWRQDSGANVLTF.

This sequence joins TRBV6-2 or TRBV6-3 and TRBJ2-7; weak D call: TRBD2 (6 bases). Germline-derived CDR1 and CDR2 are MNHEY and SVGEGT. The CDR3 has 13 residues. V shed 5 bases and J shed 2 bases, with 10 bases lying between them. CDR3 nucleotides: TGTGCCAGCAGTCGGGAGCACGCCTACGAGCAGTACTTC. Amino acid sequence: CASSREHAYEQYF.

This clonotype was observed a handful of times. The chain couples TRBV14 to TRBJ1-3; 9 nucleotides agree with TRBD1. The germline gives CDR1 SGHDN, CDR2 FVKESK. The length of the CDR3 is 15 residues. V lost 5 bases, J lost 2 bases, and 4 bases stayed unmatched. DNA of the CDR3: TGTGCCAGCAGCTTTACAGGGGGCACTGGAAACACCATATATTTT. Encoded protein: CASSFTGGTGNTIYF.

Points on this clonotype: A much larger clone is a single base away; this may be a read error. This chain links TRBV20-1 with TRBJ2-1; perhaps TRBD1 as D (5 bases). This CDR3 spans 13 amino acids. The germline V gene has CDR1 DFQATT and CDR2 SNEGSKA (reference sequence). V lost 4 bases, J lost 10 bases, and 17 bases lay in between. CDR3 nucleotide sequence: TGCAGTGCTAACTTCGTGGGGCTCTACGAGCAGTTCTTC. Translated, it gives CSANFVGLYEQFF.

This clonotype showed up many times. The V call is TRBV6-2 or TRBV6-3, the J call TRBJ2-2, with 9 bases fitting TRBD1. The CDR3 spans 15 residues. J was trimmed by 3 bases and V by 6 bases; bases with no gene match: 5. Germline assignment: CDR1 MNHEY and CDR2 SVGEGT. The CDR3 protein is CASRPGTGHTGELFF. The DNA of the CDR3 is TGTGCCAGCAGACCCGGGACAGGGCACACCGGGGAGCTGTTTTTT.

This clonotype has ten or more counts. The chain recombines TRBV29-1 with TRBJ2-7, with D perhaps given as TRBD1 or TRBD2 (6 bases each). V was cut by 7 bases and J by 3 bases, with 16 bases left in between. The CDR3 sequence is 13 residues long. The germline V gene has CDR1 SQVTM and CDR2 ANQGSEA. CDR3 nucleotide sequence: TGCAGCGGAGGAGGGGGGTTTGACTACGAGCAGTACTTC. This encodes CSGGGGFDYEQYF.

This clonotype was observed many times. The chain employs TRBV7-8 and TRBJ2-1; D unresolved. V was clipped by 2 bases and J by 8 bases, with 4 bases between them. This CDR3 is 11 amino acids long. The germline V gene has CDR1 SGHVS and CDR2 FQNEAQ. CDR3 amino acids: CASSLFDEQFF. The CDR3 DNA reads TGTGCCAGCAGCTTATTCGATGAGCAGTTCTTC.

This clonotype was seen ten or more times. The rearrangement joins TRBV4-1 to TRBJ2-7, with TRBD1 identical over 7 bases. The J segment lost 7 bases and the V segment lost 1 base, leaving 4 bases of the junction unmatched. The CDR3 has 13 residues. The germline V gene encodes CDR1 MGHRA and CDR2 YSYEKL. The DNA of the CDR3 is TGCGCCAGCAGCCAAGGCGGACAGGTTGAGCAGTACTTC. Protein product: CASSQGGQVEQYF.

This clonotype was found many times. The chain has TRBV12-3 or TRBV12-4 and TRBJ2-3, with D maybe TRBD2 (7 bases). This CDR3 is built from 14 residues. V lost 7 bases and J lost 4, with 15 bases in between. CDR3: CASIASGGPDTQYF. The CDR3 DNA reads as TGTGCCAGCATCGCCTCGGGGGGCCCAGATACGCAGTATTTT.

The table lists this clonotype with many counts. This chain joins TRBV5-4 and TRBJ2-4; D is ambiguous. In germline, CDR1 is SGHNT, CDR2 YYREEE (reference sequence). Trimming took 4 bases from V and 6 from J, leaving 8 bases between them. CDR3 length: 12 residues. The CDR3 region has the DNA TGTGCCAGCAGCACGGACGGAAACATTCAGTACTTC. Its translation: CASSTDGNIQYF.

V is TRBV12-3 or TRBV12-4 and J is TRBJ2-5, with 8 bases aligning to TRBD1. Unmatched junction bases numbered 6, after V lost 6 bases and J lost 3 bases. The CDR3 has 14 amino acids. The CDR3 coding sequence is TGTGCCAGCAGACGGGACAGGCAGGAAGAGACCCAGTACTTC. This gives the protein CASRRDRQEETQYF.

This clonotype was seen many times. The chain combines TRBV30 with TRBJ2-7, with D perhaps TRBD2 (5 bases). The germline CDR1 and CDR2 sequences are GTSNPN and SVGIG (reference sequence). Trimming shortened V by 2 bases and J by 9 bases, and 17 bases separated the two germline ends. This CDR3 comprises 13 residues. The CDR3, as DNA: TGTGCCTGGAGTCGGACTCGCCCCAGCGGGCAGTACTTC. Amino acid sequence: CAWSRTRPSGQYF.

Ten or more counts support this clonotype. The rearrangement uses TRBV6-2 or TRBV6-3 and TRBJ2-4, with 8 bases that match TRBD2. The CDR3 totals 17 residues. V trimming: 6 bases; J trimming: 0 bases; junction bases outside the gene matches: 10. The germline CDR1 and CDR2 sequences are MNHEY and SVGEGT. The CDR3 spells CASSVASGGPAKNIQYF. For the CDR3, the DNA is TGTGCCAGCAGCGTCGCCAGCGGGGGTCCAGCCAAAAACATTCAGTACTTC.

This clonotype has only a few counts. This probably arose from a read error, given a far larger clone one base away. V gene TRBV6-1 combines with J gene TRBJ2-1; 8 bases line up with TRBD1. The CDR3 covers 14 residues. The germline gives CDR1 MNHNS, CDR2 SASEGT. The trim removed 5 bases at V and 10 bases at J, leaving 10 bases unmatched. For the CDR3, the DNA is TGTGCCAGCAGTCAACAGGGGGGAGCCTACGAGCAGTTCTTC. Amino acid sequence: CASSQQGGAYEQFF.

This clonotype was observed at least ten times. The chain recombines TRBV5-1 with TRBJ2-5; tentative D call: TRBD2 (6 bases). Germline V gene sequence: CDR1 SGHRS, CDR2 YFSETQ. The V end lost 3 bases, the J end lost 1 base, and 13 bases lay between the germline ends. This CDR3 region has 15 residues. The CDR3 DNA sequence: TGCGCCAGCAGCTCCCTTCTAGCGAGCCAAGAGACCCAGTACTTC. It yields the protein CASSSLLASQETQYF. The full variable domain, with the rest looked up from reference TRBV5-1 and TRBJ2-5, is KAGVTQTPRYLIKTRGQQVTLSCSPISGHRSVSWYQQTPGQGLQFLFEYFSETQRNKGNFPGRFSGRQFSNSRSEMNVSTLELGDSALYLCASSSLLASQETQYFGPGTRLLVL.

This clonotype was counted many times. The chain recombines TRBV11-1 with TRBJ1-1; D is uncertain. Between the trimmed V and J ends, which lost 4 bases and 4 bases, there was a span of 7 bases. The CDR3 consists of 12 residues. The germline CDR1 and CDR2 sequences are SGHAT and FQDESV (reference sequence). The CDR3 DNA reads TGTGCCAGCAGCTGGGGTTCCACTGAAGCTTTCTTT. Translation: CASSWGSTEAFF. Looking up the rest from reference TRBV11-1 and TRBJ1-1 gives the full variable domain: EAEVAQSPRYKITEKSQAVAFWCDPISGHATLYWYRQILGQGPELLVQFQDESVVDDSQLPKDRFSAERLKGVDSTLKIQPAELGDSAMYLCASSWGSTEAFFGQGTRLTVV.

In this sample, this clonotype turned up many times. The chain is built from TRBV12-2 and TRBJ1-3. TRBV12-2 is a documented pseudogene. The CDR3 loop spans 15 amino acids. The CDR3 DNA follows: TGTGCAAGTCGCTTAGCGTATCCACCAGGAAACACCATATATTTT. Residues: CASRLAYPPGNTIYF.

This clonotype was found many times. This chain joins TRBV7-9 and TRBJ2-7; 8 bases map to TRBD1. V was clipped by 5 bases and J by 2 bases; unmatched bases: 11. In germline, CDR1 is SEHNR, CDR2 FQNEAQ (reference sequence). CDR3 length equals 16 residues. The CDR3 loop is CASSATDGQGPYEQYF. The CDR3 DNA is TGTGCCAGCAGCGCCACCGACGGACAGGGTCCCTACGAGCAGTACTTC.

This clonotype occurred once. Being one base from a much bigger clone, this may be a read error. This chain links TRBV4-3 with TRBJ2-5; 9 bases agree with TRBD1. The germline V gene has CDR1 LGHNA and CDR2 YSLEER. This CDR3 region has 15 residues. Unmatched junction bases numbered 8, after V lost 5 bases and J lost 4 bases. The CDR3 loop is CASSSGDREAETQYF. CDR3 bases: TGCGCCAGCAGCTCCGGGGACAGGGAGGCAGAGACCCAGTACTTC.

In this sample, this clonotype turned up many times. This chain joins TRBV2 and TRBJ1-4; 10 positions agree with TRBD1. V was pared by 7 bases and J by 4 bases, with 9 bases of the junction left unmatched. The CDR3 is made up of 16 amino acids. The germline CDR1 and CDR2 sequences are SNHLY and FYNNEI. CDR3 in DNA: TGTGCCAGCAAACGACTAGGACAGGGGGATAATGAAAAACTGTTTTTT. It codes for CASKRLGQGDNEKLFF. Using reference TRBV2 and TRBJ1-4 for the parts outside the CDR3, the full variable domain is EPEVTQTPSHQVTQMGQEVILRCVPISNHLYFYWYRQILGQKVEFLVSFYNNEISEKSEIFDDQFSVERPDGSNFTLKIRSTKLEDSAMYFCASKRLGQGDNEKLFFGSGTQLSVL.